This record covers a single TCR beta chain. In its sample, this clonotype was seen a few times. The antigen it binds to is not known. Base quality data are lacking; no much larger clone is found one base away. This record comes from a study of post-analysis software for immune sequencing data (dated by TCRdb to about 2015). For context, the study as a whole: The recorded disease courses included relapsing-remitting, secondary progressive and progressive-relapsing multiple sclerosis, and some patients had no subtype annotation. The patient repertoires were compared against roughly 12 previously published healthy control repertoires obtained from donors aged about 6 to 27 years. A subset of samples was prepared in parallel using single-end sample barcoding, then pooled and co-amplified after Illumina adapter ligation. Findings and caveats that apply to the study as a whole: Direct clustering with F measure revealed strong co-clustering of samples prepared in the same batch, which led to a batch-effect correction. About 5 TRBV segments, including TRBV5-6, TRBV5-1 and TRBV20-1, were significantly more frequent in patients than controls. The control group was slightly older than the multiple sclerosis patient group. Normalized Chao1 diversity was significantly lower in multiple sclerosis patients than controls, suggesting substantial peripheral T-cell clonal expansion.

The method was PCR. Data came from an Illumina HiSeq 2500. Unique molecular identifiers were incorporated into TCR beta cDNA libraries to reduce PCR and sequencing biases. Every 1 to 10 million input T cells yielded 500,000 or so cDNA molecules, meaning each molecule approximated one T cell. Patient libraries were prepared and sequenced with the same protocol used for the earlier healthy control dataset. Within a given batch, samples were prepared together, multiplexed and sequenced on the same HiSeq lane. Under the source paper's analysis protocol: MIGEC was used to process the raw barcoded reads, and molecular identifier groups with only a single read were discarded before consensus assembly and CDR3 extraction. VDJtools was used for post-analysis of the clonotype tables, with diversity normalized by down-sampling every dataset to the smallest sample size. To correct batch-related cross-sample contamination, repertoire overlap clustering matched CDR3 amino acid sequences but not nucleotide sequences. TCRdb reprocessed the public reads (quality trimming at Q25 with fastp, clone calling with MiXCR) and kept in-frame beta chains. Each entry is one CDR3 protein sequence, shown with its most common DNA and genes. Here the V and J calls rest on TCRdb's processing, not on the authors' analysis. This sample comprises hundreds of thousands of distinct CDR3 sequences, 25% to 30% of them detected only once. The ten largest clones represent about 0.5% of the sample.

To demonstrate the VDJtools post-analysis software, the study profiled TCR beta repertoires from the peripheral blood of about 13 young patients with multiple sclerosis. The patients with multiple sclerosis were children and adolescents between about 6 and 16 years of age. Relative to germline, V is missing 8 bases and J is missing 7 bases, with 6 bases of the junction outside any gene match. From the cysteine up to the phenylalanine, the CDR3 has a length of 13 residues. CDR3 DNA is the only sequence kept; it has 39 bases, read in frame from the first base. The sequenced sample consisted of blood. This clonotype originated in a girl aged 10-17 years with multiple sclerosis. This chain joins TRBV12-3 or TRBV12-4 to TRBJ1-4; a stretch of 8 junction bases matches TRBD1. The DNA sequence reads TGTGCCAGCGCGCGACAGGGGATTGAAAAACTGTTTTTT. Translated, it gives CASARQGIEKLFF.